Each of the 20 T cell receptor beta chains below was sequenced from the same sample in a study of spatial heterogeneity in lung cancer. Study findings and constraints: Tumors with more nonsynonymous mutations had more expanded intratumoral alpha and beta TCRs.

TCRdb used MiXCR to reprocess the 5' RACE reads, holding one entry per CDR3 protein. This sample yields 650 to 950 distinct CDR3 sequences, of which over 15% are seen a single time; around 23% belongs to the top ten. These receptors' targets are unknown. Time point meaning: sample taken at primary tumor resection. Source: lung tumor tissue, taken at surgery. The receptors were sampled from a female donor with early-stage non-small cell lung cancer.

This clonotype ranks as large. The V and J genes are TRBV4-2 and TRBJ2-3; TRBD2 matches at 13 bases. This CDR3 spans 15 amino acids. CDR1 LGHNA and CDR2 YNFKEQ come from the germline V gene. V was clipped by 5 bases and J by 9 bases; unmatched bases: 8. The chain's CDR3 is CASSETSGRALTQYF. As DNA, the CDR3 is TGTGCCAGCAGCGAAACTAGCGGGAGGGCCTTGACGCAGTATTTT.

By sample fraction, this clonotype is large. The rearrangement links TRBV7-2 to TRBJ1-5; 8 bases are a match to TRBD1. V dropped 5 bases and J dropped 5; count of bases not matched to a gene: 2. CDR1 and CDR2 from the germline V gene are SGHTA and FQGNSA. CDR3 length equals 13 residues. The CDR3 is CASSKDRDQPQHF. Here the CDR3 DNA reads TGTGCCAGCAGCAAGGACAGGGATCAGCCCCAGCATTTT.

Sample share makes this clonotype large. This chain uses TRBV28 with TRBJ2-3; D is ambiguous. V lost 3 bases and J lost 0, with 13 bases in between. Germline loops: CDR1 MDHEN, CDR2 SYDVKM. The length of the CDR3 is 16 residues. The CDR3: CASSFDLKRSTDTQYF. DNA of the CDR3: TGTGCCAGCAGTTTTGACCTAAAGAGGAGCACAGATACGCAGTATTTT.

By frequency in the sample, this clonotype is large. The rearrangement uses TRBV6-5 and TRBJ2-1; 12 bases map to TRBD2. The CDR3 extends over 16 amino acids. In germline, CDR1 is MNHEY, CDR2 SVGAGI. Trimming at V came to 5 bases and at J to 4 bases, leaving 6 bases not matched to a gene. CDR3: CASSLLAGGPYNEQFF. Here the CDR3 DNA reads TGTGCCAGCAGTCTCCTAGCGGGAGGGCCTTACAATGAGCAGTTCTTC.

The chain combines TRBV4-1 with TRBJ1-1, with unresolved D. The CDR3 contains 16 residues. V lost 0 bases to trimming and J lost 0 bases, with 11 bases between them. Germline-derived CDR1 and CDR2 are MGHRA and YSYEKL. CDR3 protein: CASSQDLGELNTEAFF. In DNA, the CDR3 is TGCGCCAGCAGCCAAGATCTTGGGGAGCTGAACACTGAAGCTTTCTTT.

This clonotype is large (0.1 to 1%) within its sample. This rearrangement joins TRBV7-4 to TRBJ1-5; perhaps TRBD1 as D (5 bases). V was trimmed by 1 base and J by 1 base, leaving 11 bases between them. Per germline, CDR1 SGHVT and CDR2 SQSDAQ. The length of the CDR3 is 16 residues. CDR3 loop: CASSLVFGGSNQPQHF. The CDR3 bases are TGTGCCAGCAGCTTAGTCTTCGGGGGGAGCAATCAGCCCCAGCATTTT.

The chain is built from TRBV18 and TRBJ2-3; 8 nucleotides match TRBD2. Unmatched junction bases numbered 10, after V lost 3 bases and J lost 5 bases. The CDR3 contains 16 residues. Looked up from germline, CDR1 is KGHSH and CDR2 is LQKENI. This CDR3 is CASSPRRGGAIDTQYF. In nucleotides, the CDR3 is TGTGCCAGCTCACCCCGACGGGGGGGCGCGATAGATACGCAGTATTTT. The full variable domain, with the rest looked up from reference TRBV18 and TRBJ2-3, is NAGVMQNPRHLVRRRGQEARLRCSPMKGHSHVYWYRQLPEEGLKFMVYLQKENIIDESGMPKERFSAEFPKEGPSILRIQQVVRGDSAAYFCASSPRRGGAIDTQYFGPGTRLTVL.

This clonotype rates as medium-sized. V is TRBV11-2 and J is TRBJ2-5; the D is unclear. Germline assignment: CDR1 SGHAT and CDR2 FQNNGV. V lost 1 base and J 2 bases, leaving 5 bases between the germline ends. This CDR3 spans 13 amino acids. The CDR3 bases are TGTGCCAGCAGCTTAGTGGCGCAAGAGACCCAGTACTTC. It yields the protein CASSLVAQETQYF.

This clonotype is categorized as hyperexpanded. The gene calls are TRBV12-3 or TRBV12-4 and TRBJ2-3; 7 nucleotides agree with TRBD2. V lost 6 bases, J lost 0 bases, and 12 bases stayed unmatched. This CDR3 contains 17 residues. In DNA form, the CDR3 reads TGTGCCAGCAGCCCCATGAGGCTAGCGGCTAGCACAGATACGCAGTATTTT. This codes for CASSPMRLAASTDTQYF.

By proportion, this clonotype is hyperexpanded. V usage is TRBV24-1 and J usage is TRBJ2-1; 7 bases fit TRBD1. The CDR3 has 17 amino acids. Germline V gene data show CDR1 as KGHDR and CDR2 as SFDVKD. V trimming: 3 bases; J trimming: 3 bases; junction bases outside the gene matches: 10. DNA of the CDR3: TGTGCCACCAGTGATCCCACAGGGGAAATTCTCTACAATGAGCAGTTCTTC. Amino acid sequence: CATSDPTGEILYNEQFF.

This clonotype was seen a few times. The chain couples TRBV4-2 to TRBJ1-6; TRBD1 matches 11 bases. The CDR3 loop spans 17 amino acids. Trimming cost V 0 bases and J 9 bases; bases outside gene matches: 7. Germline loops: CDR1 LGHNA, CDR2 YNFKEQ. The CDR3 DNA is TGTGCCAGCAGCCAAGATAGGGGACAGGGGGGTAGTTCACCCCTCCACTTT. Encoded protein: CASSQDRGQGGSSPLHF.

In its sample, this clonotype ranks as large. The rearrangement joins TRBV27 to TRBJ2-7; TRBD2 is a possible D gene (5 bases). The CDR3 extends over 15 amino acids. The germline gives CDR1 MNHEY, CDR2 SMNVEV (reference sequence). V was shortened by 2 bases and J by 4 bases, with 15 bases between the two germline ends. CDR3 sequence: CASSLGSASGYEQYF. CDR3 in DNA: TGTGCCAGCAGTTTAGGGTCAGCCTCGGGGTACGAGCAGTACTTC.

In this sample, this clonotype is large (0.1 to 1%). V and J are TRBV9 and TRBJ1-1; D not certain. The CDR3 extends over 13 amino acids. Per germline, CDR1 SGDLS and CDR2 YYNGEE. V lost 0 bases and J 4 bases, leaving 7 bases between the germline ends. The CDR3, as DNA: TGTGCCAGCAGCGTAGGGCAGAGCACTGAAGCTTTCTTT. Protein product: CASSVGQSTEAFF.

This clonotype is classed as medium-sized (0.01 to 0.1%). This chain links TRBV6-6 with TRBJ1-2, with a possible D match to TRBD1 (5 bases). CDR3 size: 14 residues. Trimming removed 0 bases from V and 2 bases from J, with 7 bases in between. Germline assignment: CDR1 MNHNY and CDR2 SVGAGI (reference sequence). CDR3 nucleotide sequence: TGTGCCAGCAGTTACTCGGGGACGAACTATGGCTACACCTTC. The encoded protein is CASSYSGTNYGYTF.

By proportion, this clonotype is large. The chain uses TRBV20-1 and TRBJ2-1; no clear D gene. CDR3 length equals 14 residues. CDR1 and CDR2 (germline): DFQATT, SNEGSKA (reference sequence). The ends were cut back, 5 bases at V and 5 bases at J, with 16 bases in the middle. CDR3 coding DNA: TGCAGTGCTGACTTAATGGGGATCAACAATGAGCAGTTCTTC. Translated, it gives CSADLMGINNEQFF.

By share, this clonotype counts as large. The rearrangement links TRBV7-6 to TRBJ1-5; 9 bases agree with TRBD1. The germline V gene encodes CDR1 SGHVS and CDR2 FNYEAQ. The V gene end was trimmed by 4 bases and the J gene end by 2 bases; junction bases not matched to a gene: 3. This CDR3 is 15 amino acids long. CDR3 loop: CASSSGQGGNQPQHF. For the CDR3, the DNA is TGTGCCAGCAGCTCGGGACAGGGTGGCAATCAGCCCCAGCATTTT.

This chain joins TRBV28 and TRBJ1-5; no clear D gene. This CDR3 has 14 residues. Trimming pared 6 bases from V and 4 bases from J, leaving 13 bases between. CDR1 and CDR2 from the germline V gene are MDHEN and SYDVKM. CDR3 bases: TGTGCCAGCAGACACCCCGGGAGGAATCAGCCCCAGCATTTT. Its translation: CASRHPGRNQPQHF. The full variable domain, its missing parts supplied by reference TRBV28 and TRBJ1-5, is DVKVTQSSRYLVKRTGEKVFLECVQDMDHENMFWYRQDPGLGLRLIYFSYDVKMKEKGDIPEGYSVSREKKERFSLILESASTNQTSMYLCASRHPGRNQPQHFGDGTRLSIL.

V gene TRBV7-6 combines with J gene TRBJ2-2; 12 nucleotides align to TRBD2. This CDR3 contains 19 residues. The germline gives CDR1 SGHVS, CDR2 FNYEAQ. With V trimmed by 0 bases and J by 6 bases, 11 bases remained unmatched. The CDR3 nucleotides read TGTGCCAGCAGCTTAGCCCCGGCTAGCGGGAGGGCCCGGGCCGGGGAGCTGTTTTTT. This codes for CASSLAPASGRARAGELFF.

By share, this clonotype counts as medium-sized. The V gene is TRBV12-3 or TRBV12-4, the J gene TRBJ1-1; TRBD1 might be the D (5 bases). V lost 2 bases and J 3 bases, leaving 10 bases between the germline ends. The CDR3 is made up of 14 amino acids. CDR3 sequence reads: CASSLRGTDTEAFF. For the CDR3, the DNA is TGTGCCAGCAGTTTAAGGGGTACGGACACTGAAGCTTTCTTT.

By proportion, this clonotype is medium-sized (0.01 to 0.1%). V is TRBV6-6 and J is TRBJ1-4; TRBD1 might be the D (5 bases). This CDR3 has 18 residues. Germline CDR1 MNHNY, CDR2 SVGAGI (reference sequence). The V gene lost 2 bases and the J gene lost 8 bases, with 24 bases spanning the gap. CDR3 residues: CASSYPSMGPPSREKLFF. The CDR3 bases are TGTGCCAGCAGTTACCCTTCGATGGGGCCGCCTTCCAGGGAAAAACTGTTTTTT.